Listed below are T cell receptor beta chains from one sample, sequenced in a study of regulatory and conventional T cells in breast cancer. From the PCR reads, TCRdb called clonotypes with MiXCR, one entry per CDR3 protein. This table has fewer than 20,000 distinct CDR3 sequences, approximately 29% appearing once. The sample consisted of conventional T cells from blood. These receptors were collected from a female donor in good health. Both conserved end residues are part of each CDR3. A D gene is named only where the DNA matches it firmly. Expanded clones are given a class, and other clones once, few, many or no size at all.

>TRBJ2-7|-|TRBV12-3/TRBV12-4|TRBD2
CASSWGLAGGGYEQYF
TGTGCCAGCAGTTGGGGTCTAGCGGGAGGTGGGTACGAGCAGTACTTC
>TRBJ2-3|-|TRBV7-1|TRBD1
CASSSFGQGLPGGQYF
TGTGCCAGCAGCTCCTTCGGACAGGGGCTCCCAGGGGGGCAGTATTTT
>TRBJ1-6|-|TRBV20-1|TRBD1
CSARRDSSSPLHF
TGCAGTGCTAGACGGGACAGCTCTTCACCCCTCCACTTT
>TRBJ1-1|-|TRBV6-2/TRBV6-3|-
CASTRERGNTEAFF
TGTGCCAGCACCAGAGAGCGGGGAAACACTGAAGCTTTCTTT
>TRBJ2-5|few|TRBV7-2|-
CASSFLLQETQYF
TGTGCCAGCAGCTTCCTGCTCCAAGAGACCCAGTACTTC
>TRBJ1-2|-|TRBV7-8|-
CASSLDANYGYTF
TGTGCCAGCAGCTTAGATGCGAACTATGGCTACACCTTC
>TRBJ2-4|few|TRBV7-9|-
CASSLGTGVNIQYF
TGTGCCAGCAGCTTAGGCACGGGGGTGAACATTCAGTACTTC
>TRBJ1-2|few|TRBV6-5|TRBD1
CASRGQATYGYTF
TGTGCCAGCAGGGGACAGGCCACCTATGGCTACACCTTC
>TRBJ1-5|-|TRBV7-9|-
CASSARGGEPQHF
TGTGCCAGCAGCGCGCGAGGAGGGGAGCCCCAGCATTTT
>TRBJ1-1|-|TRBV4-1|-
CASSQDDSSTEAFF
TGCGCCAGCAGCCAAGACGACTCGAGCACTGAAGCTTTCTTT
>TRBJ2-2|few|TRBV11-1|TRBD2
CASSRRAGGDTGELFF
TGTGCCAGCAGCCGTCGGGCGGGAGGGGACACCGGGGAGCTGTTTTTT
>TRBJ1-4|medium-sized|TRBV20-1|-
CSARGGSLEKLFF
TGCAGTGCTAGGGGAGGTTCTCTTGAAAAACTGTTTTTT
>TRBJ2-7|-|TRBV7-3|TRBD1
CASSLRWTGGGSEQYF
TGTGCCAGCAGCTTAAGATGGACAGGGGGAGGCTCCGAGCAGTACTTC
>TRBJ2-7|-|TRBV6-5|TRBD2
CASSYSQLAGAYEQYF
TGTGCCAGCAGTTACTCTCAACTAGCGGGAGCCTACGAGCAGTACTTC
>TRBJ1-1|-|TRBV7-2|-
CASSLSRGRTEAFF
TGTGCCAGCAGCTTAAGTAGGGGCAGGACTGAAGCTTTCTTT
>TRBJ2-5|-|TRBV10-3|-
CAIREKETQYF
TGTGCCATCAGGGAGAAAGAGACCCAGTACTTC
>TRBJ1-1|few|TRBV5-1|-
CASSLSVGQTKFEAFF
TGCGCCAGCAGCTTGTCGGTAGGACAGACGAAGTTTGAAGCTTTCTTT
>TRBJ1-2|-|TRBV20-1|-
CSAREATNYGYTF
TGCAGTGCTAGAGAGGCCACCAACTATGGCTACACCTTC
>TRBJ1-5|-|TRBV4-1|-
CASSQSSNQPQHF
TGCGCCAGCAGCCAATCGAGCAATCAGCCCCAGCATTTT
>TRBJ2-3|many|TRBV20-1|-
CSAPAGNTDTQYF
TGCAGTGCTCCCGCGGGGAACACAGATACGCAGTATTTT
>TRBJ2-3|few|TRBV6-5|-
CASSHPKDTQYF
TGTGCCAGCAGCCACCCCAAAGATACGCAGTATTTT
>TRBJ1-5|few|TRBV7-2|TRBD1
CASSHGQVNQPQHF
TGTGCCAGCAGTCACGGACAGGTCAATCAGCCCCAGCATTTT
>TRBJ1-2|-|TRBV6-6|TRBD1
CASGLDREGTF
TGTGCCAGCGGACTCGACAGGGAGGGCACTTTC
>TRBJ2-5|-|TRBV29-1|-
CSVYEAAGETQYF
TGCAGCGTGTACGAGGCGGCTGGTGAGACCCAGTACTTC
>TRBJ1-1|few|TRBV12-3/TRBV12-4|-
CASSIELNTEAFF
TGTGCCAGCAGTATAGAGTTGAACACTGAAGCTTTCTTT
>TRBJ2-7|few|TRBV6-1|-
CASSPLTDYGEQYF
TGTGCCAGCAGTCCTCTCACGGACTATGGCGAGCAGTACTTC
>TRBJ1-2|-|TRBV7-7|-
CASSSEYGPLNYGYTF
TGTGCTAGCAGCTCGGAATACGGTCCGTTAAACTATGGCTACACCTTC
>TRBJ2-1|few|TRBV7-9|TRBD2
CASSLAGIAGGEQFF
TGTGCCAGCAGCTTAGCGGGGATTGCGGGAGGGGAGCAGTTCTTC
>TRBJ1-2|-|TRBV12-3/TRBV12-4|-
CASSLNVLGYTF
TGTGCCAGCAGTTTAAATGTCCTTGGCTACACCTTC
>TRBJ2-1|-|TRBV30|-
CAWSLALGRINEQFF
TGTGCCTGGAGTTTAGCTCTGGGTCGGATCAATGAGCAGTTCTTC
>TRBJ1-5|many|TRBV4-1|-
CASSQDGREPQHF
TGCGCCAGCAGCCAAGACGGGAGGGAGCCCCAGCATTTT
>TRBJ1-2|medium-sized|TRBV5-1|TRBD1
CASSLGQGAYGYTF
TGCGCCAGCAGCTTGGGACAGGGGGCTTATGGCTACACCTTC